Listed here is a single T cell receptor beta chain. TCRdb's copy holds only in-frame clones and misses some; the assay was immunoSEQ multiplex PCR. The sample lists 30,000 to 40,000 clones; just under 85% were seen once. As to time point: pretreatment peripheral blood. This record comes from a study of PD-L1 blockade in urothelial cancer. Germline CDR1 reads SNHLY; CDR2 reads FYNNEI. The CDR3 totals 14 residues. V dropped 6 bases and J dropped 5; count of bases not matched to a gene: 7. Sequencing used PBMCs, obtained around atezolizumab (anti-PD-L1) treatment. The chain carries TRBV2 and TRBJ2-5, with 9 bases identical to TRBD1. This sequence was found in a man older than 75 with urothelial cancer. CDR3 region: CASRRDRDYETQYF. DNA of the CDR3: TGTGCCAGCAGAAGGGACAGGGATTACGAGACCCAGTACTTC.